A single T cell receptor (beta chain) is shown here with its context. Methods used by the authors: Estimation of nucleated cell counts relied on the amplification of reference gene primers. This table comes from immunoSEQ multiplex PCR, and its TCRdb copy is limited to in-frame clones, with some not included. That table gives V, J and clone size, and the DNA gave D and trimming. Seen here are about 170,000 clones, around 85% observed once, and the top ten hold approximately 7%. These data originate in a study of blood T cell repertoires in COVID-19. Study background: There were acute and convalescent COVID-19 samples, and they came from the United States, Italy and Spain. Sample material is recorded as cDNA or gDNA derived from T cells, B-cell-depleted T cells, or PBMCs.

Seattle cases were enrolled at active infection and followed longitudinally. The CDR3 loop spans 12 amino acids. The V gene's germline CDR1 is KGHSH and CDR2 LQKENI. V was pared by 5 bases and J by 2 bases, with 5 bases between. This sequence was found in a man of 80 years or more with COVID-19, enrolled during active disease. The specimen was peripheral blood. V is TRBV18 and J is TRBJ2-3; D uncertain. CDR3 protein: CASSESTDTQYF. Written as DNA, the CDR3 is TGTGCCAGCTCAGAGTCCACAGATACGCAGTATTTT.